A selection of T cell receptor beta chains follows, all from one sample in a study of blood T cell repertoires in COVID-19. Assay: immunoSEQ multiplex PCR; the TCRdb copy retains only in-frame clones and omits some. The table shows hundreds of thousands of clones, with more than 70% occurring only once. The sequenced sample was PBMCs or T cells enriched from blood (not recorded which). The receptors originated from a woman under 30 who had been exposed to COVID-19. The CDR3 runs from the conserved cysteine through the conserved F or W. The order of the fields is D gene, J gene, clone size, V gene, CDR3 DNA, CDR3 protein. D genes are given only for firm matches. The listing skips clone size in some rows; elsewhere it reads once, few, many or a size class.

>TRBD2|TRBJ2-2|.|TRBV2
TGTGCCAGCATCCTAGCGGGGGGCACCGGGGAGCTGTTTTTT
CASILAGGTGELFF
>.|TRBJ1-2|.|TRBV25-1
TGTGCCAGCAGCACACACAGGGCCACTCACTATGGCTACACCTTC
CASSTHRATHYGYTF
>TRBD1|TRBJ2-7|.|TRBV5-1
TGCGCCAGCAGCCGATCCACGGGACAGGGTTATTCCGAGCAGTACTTC
CASSRSTGQGYSEQYF
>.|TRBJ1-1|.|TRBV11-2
TGTGCCAGCAGCTTAGACCCAACAGGGTCTGAAGCTTTCTTT
CASSLDPTGSEAFF
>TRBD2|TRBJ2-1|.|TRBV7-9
TGTGCCAGCAGCTTAGCCCCCCCTAGCGGGGTTGATGAGCAGTTCTTC
CASSLAPPSGVDEQFF
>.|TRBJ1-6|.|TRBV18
TGTGCCAGCTCACCGATGAGCTCCTATAATTCACCCCTCCACTTT
CASSPMSSYNSPLHF
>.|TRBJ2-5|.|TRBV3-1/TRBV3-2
TGTGCCAGCACCTTCGGCGGAGGGACCCAGTACTTC
CASTFGGGTQYF
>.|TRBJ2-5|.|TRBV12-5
TGTGCTAGTGGTTTGATTCGGGGGGAGACCCAGTACTTC
CASGLIRGETQYF
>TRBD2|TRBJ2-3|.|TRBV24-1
TGTGCCACCAGTGATTTCATCGGCGGGGGGCAGACAGATACGCAGTATTTT
CATSDFIGGGQTDTQYF
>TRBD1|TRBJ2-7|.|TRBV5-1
TGCGCCAGCAGCCCCGGGACAGGGGGCGGGTACGAGCAGTACTTC
CASSPGTGGGYEQYF
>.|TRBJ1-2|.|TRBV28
TGTGCCACCACTGCTTCTATGAACTATGGCTACACCTTC
CATTASMNYGYTF
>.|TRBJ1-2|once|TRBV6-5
TGTGCCAGCGGGACTGCCTATGGCTACACCTTC
CASGTAYGYTF
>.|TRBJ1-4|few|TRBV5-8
TGTGCCCTCGTCGCGAATGAAAAACTGTTTTTT
CALVANEKLFF
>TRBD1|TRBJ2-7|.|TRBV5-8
TGTGCCAGCAGCTTGTACCCCGGGACAGGGGCCCACGAGCAGTACTTC
CASSLYPGTGAHEQYF
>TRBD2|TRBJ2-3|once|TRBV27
TGTGCCAGCAGTTTATCCTCAACTAGCGGGGGGGCCTATGGAACAGATACGCAGTATTTT
CASSLSSTSGGAYGTDTQYF
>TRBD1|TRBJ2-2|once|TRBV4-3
TGCGCCAGCAGCCCCGGGACAGGTAGAGCCGGCACCGGGGAGCTGTTTTTT
CASSPGTGRAGTGELFF
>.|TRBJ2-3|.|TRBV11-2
TGTGCCAGCAGCACGCGCCGGACAGCACCCACAGATACGCAGTATTTT
CASSTRRTAPTDTQYF
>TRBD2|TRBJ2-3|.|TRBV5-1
TGCGCCAGCAGGTGGACTAGCGGGGGGGCGACAGATACGCAGTATTTT
CASRWTSGGATDTQYF
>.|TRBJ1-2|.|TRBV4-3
TGCGCCAGCAGCCAAGGTGTAGGGAGCTATGGCTACACCTTC
CASSQGVGSYGYTF
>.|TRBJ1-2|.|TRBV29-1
TGCAGCGTTGAAGACATAGCTAACTATGGCTACACCTTC
CSVEDIANYGYTF
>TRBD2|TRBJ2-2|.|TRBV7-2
TGTGCCAGCAGCTCGCCGTCGACTAGCGGGAGGAAGAGGGAGCTGTTTTTT
CASSSPSTSGRKRELFF
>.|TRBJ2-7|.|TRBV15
TGTGCCACCAGCAGCGGATTGATCCGGGACATAGAAACAGACGAGCAGTACTTC
CATSSGLIRDIETDEQYF
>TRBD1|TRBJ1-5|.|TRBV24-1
TGTGCCACCAGTGATCAGACAGGGCCTGAGGAGCCCCAGCATTTT
CATSDQTGPEEPQHF
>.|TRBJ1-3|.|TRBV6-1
TGTGCCAGCAGTGAGTCTGCAGGTAATGGAAACACCATATATTTT
CASSESAGNGNTIYF
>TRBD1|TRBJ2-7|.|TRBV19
TGTGCCAGTAGTCCACGGACAGGGGGCTACAACGAGCAGTACTTC
CASSPRTGGYNEQYF
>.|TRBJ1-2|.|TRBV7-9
TGTGCCAGCAGCCCGCCGGTTTTTGGCTACACCTTC
CASSPPVFGYTF
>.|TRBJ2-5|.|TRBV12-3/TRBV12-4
TGTGCCAGCCGACTGCACCAAGAGACCCAGTACTTC
CASRLHQETQYF
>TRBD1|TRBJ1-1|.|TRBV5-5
TGTGCCAGCAGCTTACAGGGGACGAACACTGAAGCTTTCTTT
CASSLQGTNTEAFF
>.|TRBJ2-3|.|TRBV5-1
TGCGCCAGCAGCTTTTCGAGCACAGATACGCAGTATTTT
CASSFSSTDTQYF
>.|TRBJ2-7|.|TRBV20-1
TGCAGTGCTAGGGGGGGCTACGAGCAGTACTTC
CSARGGYEQYF
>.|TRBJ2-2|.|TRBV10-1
TGCGCCAGCAGTGAAGGAGAGACTAGTGTCACCGGGGAGCTGTTTTTT
CASSEGETSVTGELFF
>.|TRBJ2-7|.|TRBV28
TGTGCCAGCCTCGAGGGGGTCCAGCAGTACTTC
CASLEGVQQYF
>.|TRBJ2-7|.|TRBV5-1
TGCGCCAGCAGCTTTTGGGCCGGAACCTCTAGCCACGAGCAGTACTTC
CASSFWAGTSSHEQYF
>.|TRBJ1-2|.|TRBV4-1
TGCGCCAGCAGCCAAGATTTCGGGGATGGCTATGGCTACACCTTC
CASSQDFGDGYGYTF
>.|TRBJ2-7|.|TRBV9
TGTGCCAGCAGCGTAGCTCCAGGGCACTCCTACGAGCAGTACTTC
CASSVAPGHSYEQYF
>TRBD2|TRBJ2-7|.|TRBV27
TGTGCCAGCAGTTTATCAAACCCCGGGACTACGACCTACGAGCAGTACTTC
CASSLSNPGTTTYEQYF
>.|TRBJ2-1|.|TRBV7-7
TGTGCTAGCAGCTTAGGCGGGATTTCAGCCAATGAGCAGTTCTTC
CASSLGGISANEQFF
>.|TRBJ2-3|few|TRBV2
TGTGCCAGCAAACGGACAGATACGCAGTATTTT
CASKRTDTQYF
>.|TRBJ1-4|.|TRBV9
TGTGCCAGCAGCGTAGAAGACATCTTCGGAACTAATGAAAAACTGTTTTTT
CASSVEDIFGTNEKLFF
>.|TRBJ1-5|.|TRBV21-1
TGTGCCAGCAGCAAAGCGGGGGCCTACCCGCCCCAGCATTTT
CASSKAGAYPPQHF
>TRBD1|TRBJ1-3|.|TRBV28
TGTGCCAGCACTCAGGGGGCCGGGGTTGGAAACACCATATATTTT
CASTQGAGVGNTIYF
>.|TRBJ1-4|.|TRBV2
TGTGCCAGCAGAGGGACACCTAATGAAAAACTGTTTTTT
CASRGTPNEKLFF
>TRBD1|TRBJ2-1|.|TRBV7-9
TGTGCCAGCAGCCCGAAACCACAGGGGGTTACGAGTAATGAGCAGTTCTTC
CASSPKPQGVTSNEQFF